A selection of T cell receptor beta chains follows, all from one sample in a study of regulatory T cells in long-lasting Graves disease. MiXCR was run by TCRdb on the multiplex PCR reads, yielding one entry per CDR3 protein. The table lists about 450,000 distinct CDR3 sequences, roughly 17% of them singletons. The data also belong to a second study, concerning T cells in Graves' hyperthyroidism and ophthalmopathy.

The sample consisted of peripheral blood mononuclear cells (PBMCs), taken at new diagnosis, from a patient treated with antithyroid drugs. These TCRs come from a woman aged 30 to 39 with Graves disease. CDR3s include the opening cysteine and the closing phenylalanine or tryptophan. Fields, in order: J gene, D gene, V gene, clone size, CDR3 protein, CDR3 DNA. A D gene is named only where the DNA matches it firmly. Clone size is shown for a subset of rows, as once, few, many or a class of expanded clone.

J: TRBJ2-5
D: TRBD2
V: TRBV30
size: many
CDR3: CAWSGASGEETQYF
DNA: TGTGCCTGGAGTGGGGCTAGCGGAGAAGAGACCCAGTACTTC

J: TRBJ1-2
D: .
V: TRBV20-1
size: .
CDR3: CSARETGVRSGYTF
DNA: TGCAGTGCTAGAGAGACAGGTGTCCGGAGTGGCTACACCTTC

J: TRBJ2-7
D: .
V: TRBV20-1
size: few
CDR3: CSARTDDSYEQYF
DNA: TGCAGTGCTCGGACAGACGATTCCTACGAGCAGTACTTC

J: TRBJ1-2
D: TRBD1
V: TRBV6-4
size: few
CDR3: CASSEKGGLSYGYTF
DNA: TGTGCCAGCAGTGAGAAAGGGGGCTTGAGCTATGGCTACACCTTC

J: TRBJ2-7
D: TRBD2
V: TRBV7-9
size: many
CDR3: CASSPPSGRTYEQYF
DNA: TGTGCCAGCAGCCCTCCCAGCGGGAGAACATACGAGCAGTACTTC

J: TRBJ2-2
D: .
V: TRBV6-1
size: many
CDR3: CASRTNTGELFF
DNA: TGTGCCAGCAGAACGAACACCGGGGAGCTGTTTTTT

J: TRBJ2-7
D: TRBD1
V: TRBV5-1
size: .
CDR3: CASSDRVTAYEQYF
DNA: TGCGCCAGCAGCGACAGGGTAACCGCCTACGAGCAGTACTTC

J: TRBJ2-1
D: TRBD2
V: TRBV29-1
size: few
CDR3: CSVERLAPRDWAVHNEQFF
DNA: TGCAGCGTTGAGCGACTAGCGCCTCGAGATTGGGCCGTCCACAATGAGCAGTTCTTC

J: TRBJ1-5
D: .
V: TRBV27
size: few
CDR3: CASSLGRGGQPQHF
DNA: TGTGCCAGCAGTTTAGGTAGGGGGGGACAGCCCCAGCATTTT

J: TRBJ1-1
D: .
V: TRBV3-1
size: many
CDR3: CASSPPGVANTEAFF
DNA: TGTGCCAGCAGCCCCCCGGGGGTTGCTAACACTGAAGCTTTCTTT

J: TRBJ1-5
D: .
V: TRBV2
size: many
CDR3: CASSLGRYSNQPQHF
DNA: TGTGCCAGCAGTTTAGGCCGGTATAGCAATCAGCCCCAGCATTTT

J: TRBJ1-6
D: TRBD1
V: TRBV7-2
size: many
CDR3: CASNPGGDRGWSPLHF
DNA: TGTGCCAGCAACCCCGGCGGGGACAGGGGTTGGTCACCCCTCCACTTT

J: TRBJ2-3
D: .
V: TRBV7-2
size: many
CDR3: CASSLIPSGDTQYF
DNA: TGTGCCAGCAGCTTAATTCCCAGTGGAGATACGCAGTATTTT

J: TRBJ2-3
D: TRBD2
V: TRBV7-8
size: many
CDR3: CASRSTSSGIDRTDTQYF
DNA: TGTGCCAGCAGAAGTACATCCAGCGGGATAGACCGCACAGATACGCAGTATTTT

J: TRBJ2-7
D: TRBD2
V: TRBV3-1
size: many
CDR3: CASSQEGLAGWQYF
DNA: TGTGCCAGCAGCCAAGAGGGACTAGCGGGATGGCAGTACTTC

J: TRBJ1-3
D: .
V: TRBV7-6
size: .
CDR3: CASSLLGHQSSGNTIYF
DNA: TGTGCCAGCAGCTTATTAGGACACCAGAGCTCTGGAAACACCATATATTTT

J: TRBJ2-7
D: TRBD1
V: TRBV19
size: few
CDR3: CASSIPDRAPEQYF
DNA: TGTGCCAGTAGTATTCCGGACAGGGCCCCCGAGCAGTACTTC

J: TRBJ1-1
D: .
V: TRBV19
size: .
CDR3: CASTGETEAFF
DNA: TGTGCCAGTACAGGGGAGACTGAAGCTTTCTTT

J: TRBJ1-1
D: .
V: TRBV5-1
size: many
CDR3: CASSFQQGGASEAFF
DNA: TGCGCCAGCAGCTTCCAACAGGGAGGGGCGTCTGAAGCTTTCTTT

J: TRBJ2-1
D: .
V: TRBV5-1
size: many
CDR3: CASSLADSAQLDEQFF
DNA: TGCGCCAGCAGCTTGGCGGACAGCGCTCAGTTGGATGAGCAGTTCTTC

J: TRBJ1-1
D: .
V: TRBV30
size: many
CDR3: CAWSGRDENTEAFF
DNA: TGTGCCTGGAGTGGCCGGGATGAAAACACTGAAGCTTTCTTT

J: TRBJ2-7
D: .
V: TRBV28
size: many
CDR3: CARTPNGKTGTNYEQYF
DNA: TGTGCCAGGACCCCAAATGGCAAGACGGGGACAAATTACGAGCAGTACTTC

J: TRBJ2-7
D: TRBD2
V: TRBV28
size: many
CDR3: CASSLVGGPGEQYF
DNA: TGTGCCAGCAGTTTAGTGGGAGGGCCGGGGGAGCAGTACTTC

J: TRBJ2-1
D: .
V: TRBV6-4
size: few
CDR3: CASSDQGGDNEQFF
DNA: TGTGCCAGCAGTGACCAAGGGGGTGACAATGAGCAGTTCTTC

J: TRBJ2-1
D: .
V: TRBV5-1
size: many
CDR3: CASSPATSSEYNEQFF
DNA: TGCGCCAGCAGTCCAGCAACTAGTTCCGAATACAATGAGCAGTTCTTC

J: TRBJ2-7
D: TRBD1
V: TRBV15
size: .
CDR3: CATSRGTGDEQYF
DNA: TGTGCCACCAGCAGGGGAACAGGGGACGAGCAGTACTTC

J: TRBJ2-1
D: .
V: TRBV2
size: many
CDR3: CASSELGRGINEQFF
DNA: TGTGCCAGCAGTGAGCTAGGGAGGGGGATAAATGAGCAGTTCTTC

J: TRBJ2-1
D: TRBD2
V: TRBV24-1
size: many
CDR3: CATSLGGAGRPASNEQFF
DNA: TGTGCCACCAGTTTGGGGGGAGCGGGACGTCCTGCGTCCAATGAGCAGTTCTTC

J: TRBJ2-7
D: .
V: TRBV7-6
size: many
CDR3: CASGPGTDYEQYF
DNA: TGTGCCAGCGGACCCGGGACTGATTACGAGCAGTACTTC

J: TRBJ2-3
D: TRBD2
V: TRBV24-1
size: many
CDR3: CATRGLATDTQYF
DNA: TGTGCCACCAGGGGACTAGCAACAGATACGCAGTATTTT

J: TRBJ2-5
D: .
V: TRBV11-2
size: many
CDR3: CASSVQTGRETQYF
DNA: TGTGCCAGCAGCGTCCAAACAGGGCGAGAGACCCAGTACTTC

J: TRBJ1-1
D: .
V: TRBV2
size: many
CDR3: CASSEFQVRTEAFF
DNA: TGTGCCAGCAGTGAATTCCAGGTTAGGACTGAAGCTTTCTTT

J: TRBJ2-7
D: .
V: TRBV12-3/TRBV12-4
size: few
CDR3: CASSKWDTYEQYF
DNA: TGTGCCAGCAGTAAATGGGACACCTACGAGCAGTACTTC

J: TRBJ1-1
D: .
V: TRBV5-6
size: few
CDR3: CASSLFQTLNTEAFF
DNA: TGTGCCAGCAGCTTGTTTCAGACCCTAAACACTGAAGCTTTCTTT

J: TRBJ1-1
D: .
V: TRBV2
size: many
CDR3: CASSELDTEAFF
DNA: TGTGCCAGCAGTGAATTGGACACTGAAGCTTTCTTT

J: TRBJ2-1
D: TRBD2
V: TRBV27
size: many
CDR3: CASSQPRTSGQHSYNEQFF
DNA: TGTGCCAGCAGTCAACCTAGGACTAGCGGGCAGCACTCCTACAATGAGCAGTTCTTC